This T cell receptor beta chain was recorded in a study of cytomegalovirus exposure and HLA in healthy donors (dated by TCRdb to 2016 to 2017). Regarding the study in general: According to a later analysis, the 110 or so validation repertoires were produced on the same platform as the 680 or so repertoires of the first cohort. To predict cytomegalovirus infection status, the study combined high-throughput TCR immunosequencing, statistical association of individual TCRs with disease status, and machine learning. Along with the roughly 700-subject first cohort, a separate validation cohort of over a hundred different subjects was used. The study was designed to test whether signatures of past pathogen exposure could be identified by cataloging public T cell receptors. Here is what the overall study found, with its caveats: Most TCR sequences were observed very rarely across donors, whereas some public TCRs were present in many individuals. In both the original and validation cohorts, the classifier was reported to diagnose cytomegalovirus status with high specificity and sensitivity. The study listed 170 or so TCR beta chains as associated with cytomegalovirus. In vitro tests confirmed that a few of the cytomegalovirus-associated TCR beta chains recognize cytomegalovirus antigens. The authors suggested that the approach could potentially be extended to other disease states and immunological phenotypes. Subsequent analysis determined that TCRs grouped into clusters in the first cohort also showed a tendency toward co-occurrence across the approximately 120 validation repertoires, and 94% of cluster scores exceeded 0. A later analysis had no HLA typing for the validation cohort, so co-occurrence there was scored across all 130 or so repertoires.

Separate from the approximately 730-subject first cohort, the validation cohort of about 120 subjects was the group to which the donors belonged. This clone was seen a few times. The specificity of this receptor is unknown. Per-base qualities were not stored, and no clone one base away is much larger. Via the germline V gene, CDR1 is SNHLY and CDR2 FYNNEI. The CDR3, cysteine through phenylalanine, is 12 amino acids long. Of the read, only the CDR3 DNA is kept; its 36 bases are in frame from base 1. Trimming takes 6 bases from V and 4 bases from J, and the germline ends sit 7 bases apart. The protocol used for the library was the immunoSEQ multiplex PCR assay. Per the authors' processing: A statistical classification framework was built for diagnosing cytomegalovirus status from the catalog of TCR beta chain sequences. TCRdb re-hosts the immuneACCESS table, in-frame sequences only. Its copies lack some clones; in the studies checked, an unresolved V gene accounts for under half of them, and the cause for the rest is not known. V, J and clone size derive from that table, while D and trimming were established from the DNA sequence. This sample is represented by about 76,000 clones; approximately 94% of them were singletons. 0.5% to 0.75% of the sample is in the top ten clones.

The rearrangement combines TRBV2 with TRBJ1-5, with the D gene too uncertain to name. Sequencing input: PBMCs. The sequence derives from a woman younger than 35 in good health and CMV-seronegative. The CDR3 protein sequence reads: CASSGLNQPQHF. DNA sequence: TGTGCCAGCAGCGGACTGAATCAGCCCCAGCATTTT.